The sequence of this TCR beta chain was determined in a study of control samples from healthy donors and cancer patients. Notes on this clone: A junction end diverges from the germline sequence, so it may reflect a read error.

CDR3 length: 15 residues. Germline CDR1 is SSHAT and CDR2 is FNYEAQ (reference sequence). The assay was immunoSEQ multiplex PCR, and TCRdb's table has in-frame clones only and misses some. The sample lists hundreds of thousands of clones; approximately 90% were seen once. The receptor comes from a man aged 35 to 55 with head and neck cancer. The V call is TRBV7-7, the J call TRBJ2-1, with 12 bases that match TRBD2. The sequencing input was PBMCs. The CDR3 coding sequence is TGTGCTAGCAGCTCAGGACTAGCGGGATACTATGAGCAGTTCTTC. Residues: CASSSGLAGYYEQFF.